This entry lists 15 T cell receptor beta chains sequenced from one sample in a study of cytomegalovirus exposure and HLA in healthy donors. Primers: 60 Vbeta forward and 13 Jbeta reverse. The method was immunoSEQ multiplex PCR; TCRdb's version includes in-frame clones alone and lacks a portion of them. This repertoire comprises some 55,000 clones; its ten largest clones make up about 6.7%. Sequences were obtained from PBMCs. The receptors derive from a middle-aged woman in good health and CMV-seronegative.

The V gene is TRBV4-2, the J gene TRBJ2-1, with 8 positions matching TRBD2. The V gene end was trimmed by 4 bases and the J gene end by 3 bases; junction bases not matched to a gene: 8. Germline CDR1 LGHNA, CDR2 YNFKEQ. The CDR3 totals 16 residues. CDR3 amino acids: CASSPTRAGGYNEQFF. CDR3 DNA sequence: TGTGCCAGCAGCCCTACAAGGGCGGGGGGCTACAATGAGCAGTTCTTC.

This chain joins TRBV29-1 and TRBJ2-5; 9 bases map to TRBD2. Germline trimming cut 3 bases from V and 4 bases from J; bases unmatched to any gene: 3. Per the germline V gene, CDR1 is SQVTM and CDR2 is ANQGSEA. The CDR3 has 13 amino acids. CDR3 nucleotides: TGCAGCGTTGATAGCGGGAGTGGAGAGACCCAGTACTTC. Translated: CSVDSGSGETQYF.

This chain uses TRBV10-1 with TRBJ1-6; 7 bases line up with TRBD1. This CDR3 has 12 amino acids. Germline CDR1 WNHNN, CDR2 SYGVQD (reference sequence). Trimming at V came to 6 bases and at J to 9 bases, leaving 2 bases not matched to a gene. The CDR3 sequence: CASSGQVSPLHF. As DNA, the CDR3 is TGCGCCAGCAGCGGACAGGTTTCACCCCTCCACTTT.

V gene TRBV6-6 combines with J gene TRBJ2-4; 10 positions agree with TRBD1. The J segment lost 5 bases and the V segment lost 1 base, leaving 5 bases of the junction unmatched. Germline loops: CDR1 MNHNY, CDR2 SVGAGI (reference sequence). This CDR3 has 16 residues. CDR3 coding DNA: TGTGCCAGCAGTTACTTTCGTGGACAGGGGGAAAACATTCAGTACTTC. This sequence encodes CASSYFRGQGENIQYF.

This rearrangement joins TRBV19 to TRBJ2-3; D not resolved. From germline, CDR1 is LNHDA and CDR2 SQIVND (reference sequence). The CDR3 contains 13 residues. Between the trimmed V and J ends, which lost 5 bases and 2 bases, there was a span of 8 bases. CDR3 in DNA: TGTGCCAGTAGTCCGGTGAACACAGATACGCAGTATTTT. The encoded protein is CASSPVNTDTQYF.

The CDR3 here is CASSDRGPYNEQFF. The CDR3 nucleotides read TGTGCCAGTAGCGACAGGGGACCCTACAATGAGCAGTTCTTC. The rearrangement uses TRBV19 and TRBJ2-1; 8 bases line up with TRBD1. The V gene end was trimmed by 6 bases and the J gene end by 2 bases; junction bases not matched to a gene: 3. Germline assignment: CDR1 LNHDA and CDR2 SQIVND (reference sequence). The CDR3 spans 14 residues.

This rearrangement joins TRBV19 to TRBJ2-1; 8 nucleotides match TRBD1. CDR3 length equals 12 residues. V gave up 6 bases and J gave up 6 bases; unmatched junction bases: 1. The germline V gene encodes CDR1 LNHDA and CDR2 SQIVND (reference sequence). The DNA of the CDR3 is TGTGCCAGTAGCGACAGGGGCAATGAGCAGTTCTTC. Translation: CASSDRGNEQFF.

This sequence joins TRBV28 and TRBJ1-4, with D possibly being TRBD1 (5 bases). This CDR3 is built from 14 residues. Germline CDR1 reads MDHEN; CDR2 reads SYDVKM. The V end was cut by 6 bases, the J end by 0 bases, with 8 bases between. The CDR3 DNA reads TGTGCCAGCAGCAGACAGACAACTAATGAAAAACTGTTTTTT. It specifies CASSRQTTNEKLFF.

The gene calls are TRBV27 and TRBJ1-1; D is possibly TRBD1 (6 bases). CDR1 MNHEY and CDR2 SMNVEV come from the germline V gene (reference sequence). The length of the CDR3 is 17 residues. Trimming removed 1 base from V and 0 bases from J, with 15 bases in between. The CDR3 DNA follows: TGTGCCAGCAGTTTATATTTCGGGGAGGGGGTGAACACTGAAGCTTTCTTT. Its protein is CASSLYFGEGVNTEAFF.

This sequence joins TRBV27 and TRBJ1-1; 8 bases fit TRBD1. With 4 bases clipped from V and 4 bases from J, the junction kept 5 bases outside the gene matches. CDR1 and CDR2 (germline): MNHEY, SMNVEV (reference sequence). CDR3 length: 14 residues. CDR3 loop: CASSSRQGITEAFF. DNA for the CDR3: TGTGCCAGCAGTTCCAGACAGGGGATCACTGAAGCTTTCTTT.

This chain connects TRBV28 to TRBJ2-3, with TRBD1 matching 8 bases. With 6 bases clipped from V and 2 bases from J, the junction kept 4 bases outside the gene matches. Germline CDR1 reads MDHEN; CDR2 reads SYDVKM. The length of the CDR3 is 14 residues. CDR3 DNA sequence: TGTGCCAGCAGACAGGGGGGCAACACAGATACGCAGTATTTT. Translating it yields CASRQGGNTDTQYF. The full variable domain, its missing parts supplied by reference TRBV28 and TRBJ2-3, is DVKVTQSSRYLVKRTGEKVFLECVQDMDHENMFWYRQDPGLGLRLIYFSYDVKMKEKGDIPEGYSVSREKKERFSLILESASTNQTSMYLCASRQGGNTDTQYFGPGTRLTVL.

V and J are TRBV4-2 and TRBJ2-1, with a tentative D call TRBD2 (6 bases). CDR3 length equals 16 residues. With 0 bases removed from V and 4 bases from J, the gap between germline ends came to 13 bases. Germline values: CDR1 LGHNA, CDR2 YNFKEQ. CDR3 bases: TGTGCCAGCAGCCAAGAGAGAAGCGGGCCGTACAATGAGCAGTTCTTC. This translates into CASSQERSGPYNEQFF.

The chain combines TRBV18 with TRBJ2-1; 13 nucleotides match TRBD2. The CDR3 contains 16 residues. Germline V gene data show CDR1 as KGHSH and CDR2 as LQKENI. The trim removed 6 bases at V and 2 bases at J, leaving 4 bases unmatched. The DNA for the CDR3 is TGTGCCAGCTCCCCAGGGACTAGCGGGGCCTACAATGAGCAGTTCTTC. Translated: CASSPGTSGAYNEQFF.

The rearrangement joins TRBV28 to TRBJ1-5, with D possibly being TRBD1 (5 bases). CDR3 length: 12 residues. Trimming removed 6 bases at V and 3 bases at J, with 6 bases between. Germline lookup yields CDR1 MDHEN and CDR2 SYDVKM. The CDR3 DNA sequence: TGTGCCAGCAGACAGGTCAATCAGCCCCAGCATTTT. Amino acids: CASRQVNQPQHF.

V usage is TRBV7-7 and J usage is TRBJ1-4; 7 bases map to TRBD1. Germline-derived CDR1 and CDR2 are SSHAT and FNYEAQ (reference sequence). The V segment lost 4 bases and the J segment 7 bases; nucleotides outside the gene matches: 6. The CDR3 length is 14 residues. The CDR3 DNA reads as TGTGCCAGCAGCTCCGGGACAGCGGGTGAAAAACTGTTTTTT. Translating it yields CASSSGTAGEKLFF.